These T cell receptor beta chains were read from a single sample in a study of blood T cell repertoires in COVID-19. Repertoires were generated with immunoSEQ multiplex PCR, while TCRdb's copy carries only in-frame clones and drops some. The sample holds about 200,000 clones; about nine tenths are singletons and the top ten take approximately 2.1%. The sequencing sample was made of peripheral blood. These receptors were collected from a man aged 25 to 45 who had recovered from COVID-19. The CDR3 runs from the conserved cysteine through the conserved F or W. A D gene is named only where the DNA matches it firmly. Some rows mark clone size as missing; the rest say once, few, many or name a class of expanded clone.

j_call clone_size v_call d_call cdr3_nt cdr3_aa
TRBJ1-4 . TRBV6-5 . TGTGCCAGCAGTTTAGGGCAGGGGTTGGAAAAACTGTTTTTT CASSLGQGLEKLFF
TRBJ1-1 . TRBV6-5 . TGTGCCCTCACCTGGACAGCGAACACTGAAGCTTTCTTT CALTWTANTEAFF
TRBJ2-2 . TRBV2 TRBD1 TGTGCCAGCAGTGACAGGGGGCGAGAGATTATCCAAAGTTCCGGGGAGCTGTTTTTT CASSDRGREIIQSSGELFF
TRBJ2-1 . TRBV9 TRBD2 TGTGCCAGCAGCCCGGGGCGGGGGGCTAAAAATGAGCAGTTCTTC CASSPGRGAKNEQFF
TRBJ1-2 once TRBV29-1 . TGCAGCGTTGCCCAAGGGGGCTATGGCTACACCTTC CSVAQGGYGYTF
TRBJ1-6 . TRBV10-3 TRBD1 TGTGCCATCAGTGAGGCAGGGGGCTTTAATTCACCCCTCCACTTT CAISEAGGFNSPLHF
TRBJ2-5 once TRBV7-2 TRBD2 TGTGCCAGCAGCTTAGCTGGCGGGGGGGCAGGGGAGACCCAGTACTTC CASSLAGGGAGETQYF
TRBJ1-2 . TRBV6-5 TRBD1 TGTGCCAGCAGTTACTCTTTCGGGACAGATGGCTACACCTTC CASSYSFGTDGYTF
TRBJ1-1 . TRBV10-3 . TGTGCCATCAGTGACGGCAGGAAAGGCCTGAACACTGAAGCTTTCTTT CAISDGRKGLNTEAFF
TRBJ1-5 . TRBV7-9 TRBD1 TGTGCCAGCAGCCAAGGGACAGGGGGCCAGCAGCCCCAGCATTTT CASSQGTGGQQPQHF
TRBJ2-5 . TRBV5-1 . TGCGCCAGCAGTGCAGGGGAAGGTCAAGAGACCCAGTACTTC CASSAGEGQETQYF
TRBJ2-1 . TRBV7-6 . TGTGCCAGCAGCTTAGCGGAGGGGGGGGCCCTTTCCGACGAGCAGTTCTTC CASSLAEGGALSDEQFF
TRBJ2-1 . TRBV6-2/TRBV6-3 . TGTGCCAGCAGTTATCCCGGACAGATCAATGAGCAGTTCTTC CASSYPGQINEQFF
TRBJ1-4 once TRBV2 . TGTGCCAGCAGTAGTCGACAGCCTACTAATGAAAAACTGTTTTTT CASSSRQPTNEKLFF
TRBJ2-7 . TRBV3-1/TRBV3-2 . TGTGCCAGCAGCCAAGGGCAAACCGAGCAGTACTTC CASSQGQTEQYF
TRBJ1-1 . TRBV10-3 . TGTGCCATCAGTGATCGGTGGGCACTGAACACTGAAGCTTTCTTT CAISDRWALNTEAFF
TRBJ1-2 . TRBV6-5 . TGTGCCAGCAGTTACCGCGAAATGGACAGATCTGACTACACCTTC CASSYREMDRSDYTF
TRBJ1-5 . TRBV10-2 TRBD1 TGCGCCAGCAGGGCCGGGACAGGGAGGCTCACTGAGCCCCAGCATTTT CASRAGTGRLTEPQHF
TRBJ1-1 . TRBV5-1 . TGCGCCAGCACCATGATCCTCGGAGGTATGAACACTGAAGCTTTCTTT CASTMILGGMNTEAFF
TRBJ1-1 . TRBV3-1/TRBV3-2 . TGTGCCAGCAGCCATAGCAGGGAAGCGGGGAACACTGAAGCTTTCTTT CASSHSREAGNTEAFF
TRBJ1-5 once TRBV4-1 TRBD1 TGCGCCAGCAGCCAACCCTGGGACAGCCCTAATCAGCCCCAGCATTTT CASSQPWDSPNQPQHF
TRBJ1-2 . TRBV7-9 TRBD1 TGTGCCAGCAACCCCGGAGCAGGGGGCTATACTAACTATGGCTACACCTTC CASNPGAGGYTNYGYTF
TRBJ1-1 . TRBV10-3 . TGTGCCACCCACCAGGAGGTCGGGACTGAAGCTTTCTTT CATHQEVGTEAFF
TRBJ2-3 few TRBV6-1 TRBD1 TGTGCCAGCAGTGAACAGGCAGGGGGCCGGGCAGATACGCAGTATTTT CASSEQAGGRADTQYF
TRBJ1-4 . TRBV29-1 TRBD1 TGCAGCGCCAAACAGGGGGCGGCTAATGAAAAACTGTTTTTT CSAKQGAANEKLFF
TRBJ2-7 . TRBV10-2 . TGCGCCAGCTTAACAGGCTCCTACGAGCAGTACTTC CASLTGSYEQYF
TRBJ2-7 . TRBV5-4 TRBD2 TGTGCCAGCAGCTCCGGGACTACCAACTACGAGCAGTACTTC CASSSGTTNYEQYF
TRBJ2-3 . TRBV5-1 . TGCGCCAGCAGCCCCACCCTACAGGGGACTACAGATACGCAGTATTTT CASSPTLQGTTDTQYF
TRBJ1-4 . TRBV19 . TGTGCCAGTAGTCGCGCGCTAGCCCGGGAAAAACTGTTTTTT CASSRALAREKLFF
TRBJ1-3 . TRBV7-8 TRBD1 TGTGCCAGCAGCTTAGCGGAAGCTGGGACAGGGCGGAGAAACACCATATATTTT CASSLAEAGTGRRNTIYF
TRBJ1-5 . TRBV7-8 . TGTGCCAGCAGCCCTCAAGGCACAGCCATCAATCAGCCCCAGCATTTT CASSPQGTAINQPQHF
TRBJ2-5 . TRBV7-6 . TGTGCCAGCAGCTCCGAAGAGACCCAGTACTTC CASSSEETQYF
TRBJ1-1 . TRBV6-5 . TGTGCCAGCAACCCCTCGGGAGTGAACACTGAAGCTTTCTTT CASNPSGVNTEAFF
TRBJ2-2 . TRBV5-1 . TGCGCCAGCAGCTTGGAGGGAGCCAGGGAGCTGTTTTTT CASSLEGARELFF
TRBJ1-3 . TRBV18 TRBD1 TGTGCCAGCTCACTACCTCAGGGGGAAACTGGAAACACCATATATTTT CASSLPQGETGNTIYF
TRBJ1-1 . TRBV6-5 . TGTGCCAGCAGTAAACAGGGCCCAGCTTTCTTT CASSKQGPAFF
TRBJ2-3 . TRBV7-8 TRBD2 TGTGCCAGCAGCGTCCCGGGACTAACCACAGATACGCAGTATTTT CASSVPGLTTDTQYF
TRBJ2-2 . TRBV3-1/TRBV3-2 TRBD2 TGTGCCAGCAGCCAAGTGGCGGGGGGGAACACCGGGGAGCTGTTTTTT CASSQVAGGNTGELFF
TRBJ1-1 . TRBV19 . TGTGCCTCATGGGGGGGGGATGAAGCTTTCTTT CASWGGDEAFF
TRBJ1-1 . TRBV12-3/TRBV12-4 . TGTGCCAGCAGCCTACAGGAGAACACTGAAGCTTTCTTT CASSLQENTEAFF
TRBJ1-2 . TRBV5-6 TRBD1 TGTGCCAGCAGGCCAGCCGGGACAGGGCCCTATGGCTACACCTTC CASRPAGTGPYGYTF
TRBJ2-5 . TRBV10-2 TRBD1 TGCGCCAGCAGTGACAGAGGACAGGGGGAAGAGACCCAGTACTTC CASSDRGQGEETQYF